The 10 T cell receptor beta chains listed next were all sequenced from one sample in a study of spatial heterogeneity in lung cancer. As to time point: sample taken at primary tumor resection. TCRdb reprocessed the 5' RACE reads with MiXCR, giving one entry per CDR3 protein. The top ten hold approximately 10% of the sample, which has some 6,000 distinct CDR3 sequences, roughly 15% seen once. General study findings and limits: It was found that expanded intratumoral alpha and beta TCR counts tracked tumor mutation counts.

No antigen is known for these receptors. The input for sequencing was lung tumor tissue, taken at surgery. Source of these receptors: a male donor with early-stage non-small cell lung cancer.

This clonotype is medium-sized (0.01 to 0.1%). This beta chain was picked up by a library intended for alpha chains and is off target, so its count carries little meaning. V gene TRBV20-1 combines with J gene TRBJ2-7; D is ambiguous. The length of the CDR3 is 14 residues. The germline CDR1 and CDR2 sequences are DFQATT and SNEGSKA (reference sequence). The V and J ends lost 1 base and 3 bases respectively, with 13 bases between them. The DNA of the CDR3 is TGCAGTGCTAGAGGTCGGAACATGGTCTACGAGCAGTACTTC. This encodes CSARGRNMVYEQYF.

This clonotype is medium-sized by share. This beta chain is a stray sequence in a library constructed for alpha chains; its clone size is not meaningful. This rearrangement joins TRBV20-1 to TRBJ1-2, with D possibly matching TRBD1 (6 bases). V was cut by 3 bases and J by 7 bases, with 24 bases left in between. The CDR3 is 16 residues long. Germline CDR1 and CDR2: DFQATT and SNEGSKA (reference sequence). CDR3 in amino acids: CSARGQGQPKMGGYTF. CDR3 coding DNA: TGCAGTGCTAGGGGGCAGGGGCAGCCCAAGATGGGTGGCTACACCTTC.

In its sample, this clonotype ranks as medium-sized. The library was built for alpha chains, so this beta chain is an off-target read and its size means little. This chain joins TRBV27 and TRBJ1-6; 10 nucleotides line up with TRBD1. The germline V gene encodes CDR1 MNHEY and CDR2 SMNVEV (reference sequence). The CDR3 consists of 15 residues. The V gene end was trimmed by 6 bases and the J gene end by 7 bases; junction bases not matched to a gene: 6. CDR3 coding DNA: TGTGCCAGCAGCCTGGGACAGGGGCGAAATTCACCCCTCCACTTT. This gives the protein CASSLGQGRNSPLHF.

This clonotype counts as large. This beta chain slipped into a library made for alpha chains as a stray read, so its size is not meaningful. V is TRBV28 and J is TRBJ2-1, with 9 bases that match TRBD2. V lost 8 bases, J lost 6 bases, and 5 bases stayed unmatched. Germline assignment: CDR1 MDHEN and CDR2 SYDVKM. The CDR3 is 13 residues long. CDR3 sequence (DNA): TGTGCCAGCTACGGGACTAGCCCCAATGAGCAGTTCTTC. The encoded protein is CASYGTSPNEQFF.

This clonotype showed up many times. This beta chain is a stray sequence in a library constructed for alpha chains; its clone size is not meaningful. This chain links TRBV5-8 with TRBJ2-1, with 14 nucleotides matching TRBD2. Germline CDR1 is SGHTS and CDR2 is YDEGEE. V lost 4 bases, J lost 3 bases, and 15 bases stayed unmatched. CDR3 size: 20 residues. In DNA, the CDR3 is TGTGCCAGCAGCCCCAGACTTCCGGGACTAGCGGGAGTTAACTACAATGAGCAGTTCTTC. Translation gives CASSPRLPGLAGVNYNEQFF.

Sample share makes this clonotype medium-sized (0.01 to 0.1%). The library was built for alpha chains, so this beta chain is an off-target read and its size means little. The CDR3 coding sequence is TGTGCCAGCAGCCCAGGGGAGCGACTGACATCCTACGAGCAGTACTTC. Translating gives CASSPGERLTSYEQYF. The chain carries TRBV9 and TRBJ2-7, with a possible D match to TRBD1 (6 bases). V was pared by 4 bases and J by 1 base, with 18 bases between. The germline gives CDR1 SGDLS, CDR2 YYNGEE. CDR3 size: 16 residues.

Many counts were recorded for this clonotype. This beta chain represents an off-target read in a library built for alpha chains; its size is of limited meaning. CDR3 DNA: TGTGCCAGCTCACCACTTCGTTTTGGGGCCGCTTACTCGGAGCCCTACAATGAGCAGTTCTTC. This codes for CASSPLRFGAAYSEPYNEQFF. This sequence joins TRBV18 and TRBJ2-1, with D perhaps matching TRBD1 (5 bases). This CDR3 is built from 21 residues. CDR1 and CDR2 from the germline V gene are KGHSH and LQKENI. V lost 1 base and J lost 2, with 27 bases in between. Variable domain in full (rest from reference TRBV18 and TRBJ2-1): NAGVMQNPRHLVRRRGQEARLRCSPMKGHSHVYWYRQLPEEGLKFMVYLQKENIIDESGMPKERFSAEFPKEGPSILRIQQVVRGDSAAYFCASSPLRFGAAYSEPYNEQFFGPGTRLTVL.

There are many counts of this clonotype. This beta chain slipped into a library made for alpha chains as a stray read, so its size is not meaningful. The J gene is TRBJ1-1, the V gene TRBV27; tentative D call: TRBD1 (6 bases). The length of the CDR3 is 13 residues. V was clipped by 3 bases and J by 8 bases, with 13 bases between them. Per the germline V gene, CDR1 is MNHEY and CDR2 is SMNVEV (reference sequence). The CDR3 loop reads CASSFQRGSEAFF. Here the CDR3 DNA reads TGTGCCAGCAGTTTTCAAAGGGGGTCGGAAGCTTTCTTT.

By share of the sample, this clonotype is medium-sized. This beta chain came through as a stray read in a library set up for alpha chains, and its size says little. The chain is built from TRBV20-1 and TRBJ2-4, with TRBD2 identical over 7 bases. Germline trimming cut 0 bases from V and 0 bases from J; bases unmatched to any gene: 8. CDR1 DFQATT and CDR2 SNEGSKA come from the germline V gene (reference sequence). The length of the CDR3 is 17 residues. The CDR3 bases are TGCAGTGCTAGAGATCGAAGCGGGGACCTAGCCAAAAACATTCAGTACTTC. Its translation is CSARDRSGDLAKNIQYF.

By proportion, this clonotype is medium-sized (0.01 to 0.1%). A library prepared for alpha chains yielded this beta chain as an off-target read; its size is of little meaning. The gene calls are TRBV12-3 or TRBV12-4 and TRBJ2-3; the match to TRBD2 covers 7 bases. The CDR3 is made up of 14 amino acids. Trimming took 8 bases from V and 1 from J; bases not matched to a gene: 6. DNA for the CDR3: TGTGCCAGCGCCTCCCTAGCGGGCACAGATACGCAGTATTTT. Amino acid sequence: CASASLAGTDTQYF.